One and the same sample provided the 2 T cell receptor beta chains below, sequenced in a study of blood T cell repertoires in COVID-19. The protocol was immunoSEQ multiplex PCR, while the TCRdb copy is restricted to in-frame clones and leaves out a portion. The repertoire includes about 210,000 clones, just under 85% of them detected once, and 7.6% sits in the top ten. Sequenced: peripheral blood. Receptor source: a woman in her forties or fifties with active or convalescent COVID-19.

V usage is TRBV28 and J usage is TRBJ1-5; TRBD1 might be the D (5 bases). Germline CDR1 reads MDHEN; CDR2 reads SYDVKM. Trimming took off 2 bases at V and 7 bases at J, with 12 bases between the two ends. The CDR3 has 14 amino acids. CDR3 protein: CASSLVAGKQPQHF. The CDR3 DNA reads TGTGCCAGCAGTTTAGTGGCAGGGAAACAGCCCCAGCATTTT.

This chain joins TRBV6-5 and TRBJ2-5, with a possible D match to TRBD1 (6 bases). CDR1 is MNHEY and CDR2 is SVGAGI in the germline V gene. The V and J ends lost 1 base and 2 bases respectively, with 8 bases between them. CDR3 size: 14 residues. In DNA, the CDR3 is TGTGCCAGCAGTTACTACGGGACACAAGAGACCCAGTACTTC. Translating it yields CASSYYGTQETQYF.